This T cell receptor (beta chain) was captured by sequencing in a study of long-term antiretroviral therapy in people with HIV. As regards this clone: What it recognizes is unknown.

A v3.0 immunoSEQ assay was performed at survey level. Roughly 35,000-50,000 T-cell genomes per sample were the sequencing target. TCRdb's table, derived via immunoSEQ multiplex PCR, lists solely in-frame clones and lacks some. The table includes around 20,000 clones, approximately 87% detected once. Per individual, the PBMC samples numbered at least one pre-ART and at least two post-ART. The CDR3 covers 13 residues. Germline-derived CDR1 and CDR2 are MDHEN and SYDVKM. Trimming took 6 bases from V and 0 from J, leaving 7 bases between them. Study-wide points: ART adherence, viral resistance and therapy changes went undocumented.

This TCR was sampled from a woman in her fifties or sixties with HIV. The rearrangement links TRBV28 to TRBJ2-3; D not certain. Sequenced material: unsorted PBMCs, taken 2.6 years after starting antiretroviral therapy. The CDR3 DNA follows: TGTGCCAGCAGAAAGGGAAGCACAGATACGCAGTATTTT. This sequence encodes CASRKGSTDTQYF.